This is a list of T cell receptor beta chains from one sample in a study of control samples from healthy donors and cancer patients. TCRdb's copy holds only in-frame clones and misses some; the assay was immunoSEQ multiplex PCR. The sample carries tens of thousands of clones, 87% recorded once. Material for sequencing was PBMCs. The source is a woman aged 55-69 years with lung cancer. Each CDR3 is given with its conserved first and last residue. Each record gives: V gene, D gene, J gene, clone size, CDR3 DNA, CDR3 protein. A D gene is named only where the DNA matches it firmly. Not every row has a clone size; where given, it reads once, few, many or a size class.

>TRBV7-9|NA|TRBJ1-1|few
TGTGCCAGCAGCCGGGGCGGGGTTTCCACTGAAGCTTTCTTT
CASSRGGVSTEAFF
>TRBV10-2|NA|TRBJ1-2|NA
TGCGCCAGCACCCCCCAGGGGATCTATGGCTACACCTTC
CASTPQGIYGYTF
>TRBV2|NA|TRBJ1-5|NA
TGTGCCAGCAGGATCTTCCGGGCCCCCAATCAGCCCCAGCATTTT
CASRIFRAPNQPQHF
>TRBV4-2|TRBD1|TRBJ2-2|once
TGTGCCAGCAGCCAAGCTTTGGGACAGGGAACCGGGGAGCTGTTTTTT
CASSQALGQGTGELFF
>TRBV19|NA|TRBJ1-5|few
TGTGCCAGTAGTCAGTTAGGGTATCAGCCCCAGCATTTT
CASSQLGYQPQHF
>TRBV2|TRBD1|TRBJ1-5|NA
TGTGCCAGCACACTGACAGGGGGCTCTGGGGGCAATCAGCCCCAGCATTTT
CASTLTGGSGGNQPQHF
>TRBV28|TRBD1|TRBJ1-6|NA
TGTGCCAGCAGTTTGTTTGAGCCGGGACAGGCCTGGTATAATTCACCCCTCCACTTT
CASSLFEPGQAWYNSPLHF
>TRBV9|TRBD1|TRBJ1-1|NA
TGTGCCAGCACCTCCGGGGACAGGGGAACTGAAGCTTTCTTT
CASTSGDRGTEAFF
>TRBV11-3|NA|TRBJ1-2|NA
TGTGCCAGCAGCTTTTGGAACTATGGCTACACCTTC
CASSFWNYGYTF
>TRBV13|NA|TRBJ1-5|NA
TGTGCCAGCAGCTTACGGGGTATTCAGCCCCAGCATTTT
CASSLRGIQPQHF
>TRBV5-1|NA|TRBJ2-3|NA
TGCGCCAGCAGCTTGGCCGGAACGGATACGCAGTATTTT
CASSLAGTDTQYF
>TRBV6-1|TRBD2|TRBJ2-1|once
TGTGCCAGCACTGAAGCGGGAGGGCGAGTCAATGAGCAGTTCTTC
CASTEAGGRVNEQFF
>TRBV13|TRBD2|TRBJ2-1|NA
TGTGCCAGCAGCTGGGGGGGTAGCGGGTTTTACAATGAGCAGTTCTTC
CASSWGGSGFYNEQFF
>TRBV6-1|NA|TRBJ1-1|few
TGTGCCAGCAGTGAAGGATTGGGCACTGAAGCTTTCTTT
CASSEGLGTEAFF
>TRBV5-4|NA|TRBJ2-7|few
TGTGCCAGCAGCTTTCTCGGGCGTGAGCAGTACTTC
CASSFLGREQYF
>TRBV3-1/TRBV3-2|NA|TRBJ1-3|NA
TGTGCCAGCAGCCAAGTAAGGGTTTCCCTTGACAGACGTGGAAACACCATATATTTT
CASSQVRVSLDRRGNTIYF
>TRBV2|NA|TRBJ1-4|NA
TGTGCCAGCAGTGAGGTAGCTAATGAAAAACTGTTTTTT
CASSEVANEKLFF
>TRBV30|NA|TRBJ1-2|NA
TGTGCCTGGAGAGAAGCGGGGGGACCGTATGGCTACACCTTC
CAWREAGGPYGYTF
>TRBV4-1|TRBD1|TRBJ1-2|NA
TGCGCCAGCAAATTGAAGGACAGGGAAGATGGCTACACCTTC
CASKLKDREDGYTF
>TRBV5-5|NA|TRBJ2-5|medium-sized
TGTGCCAGCAGCTTCCCTAGAGAGGGTTCGGAGACCCAGTACTTC
CASSFPREGSETQYF
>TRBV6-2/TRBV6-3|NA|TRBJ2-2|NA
TGTGCCAGCAGTTACAGGGGAACCACCGGGGAGCTGTTTTTT
CASSYRGTTGELFF
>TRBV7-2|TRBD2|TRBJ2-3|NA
TGTGCCAGCAGCTCGACTAGCGGGACAGGTACGCAGTATTTT
CASSSTSGTGTQYF
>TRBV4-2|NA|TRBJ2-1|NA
TGTGCCAGCAGCCAACGGGATGGGGGCGGATGGAGCTCCTACAATGAGCAGTTCTTC
CASSQRDGGGWSSYNEQFF
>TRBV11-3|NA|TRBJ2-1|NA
TGTGCCAGCAGCTCTACAGGGTATGAGCAGTTCTTC
CASSSTGYEQFF
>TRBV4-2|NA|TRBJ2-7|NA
TGTGCCAGCAGCCAAGACGCCCAAGGCAGGGAATCCAGTAACTTC
CASSQDAQGRESSNF
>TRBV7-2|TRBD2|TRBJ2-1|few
TGTGCCAGCAGCTTGGGGACTAGAGAGGAGAAGTTCTTC
CASSLGTREEKFF
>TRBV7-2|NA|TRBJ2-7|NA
TGTGCCAGCAGCTTAGCGTTCGCGGGGGCTTACGAGCAGTACTTC
CASSLAFAGAYEQYF
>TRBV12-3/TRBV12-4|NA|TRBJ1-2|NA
TGTGCCAGCAGTCCCGGACAGAACTATGGCTACACCTTC
CASSPGQNYGYTF
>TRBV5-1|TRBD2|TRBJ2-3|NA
TGCGCCAGCAGCCCCGGACTAGCGGAGGGGCGGATGCAGTATTTT
CASSPGLAEGRMQYF
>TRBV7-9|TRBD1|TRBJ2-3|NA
TGTGCCAGCAGCTTAGGGGGACAGGGGGTGTCTGATACGCAGTATTTT
CASSLGGQGVSDTQYF
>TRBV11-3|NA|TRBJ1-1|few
TGTGCCAGCAGCCCCCCCTACGGCGAGGGCACTGAAGCTTTCTTT
CASSPPYGEGTEAFF
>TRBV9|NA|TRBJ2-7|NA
TGTGCCAGCAATGCAGGGAACTCCTACGAGCAGTACTTC
CASNAGNSYEQYF
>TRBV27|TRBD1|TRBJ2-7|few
TGTGCCAGCAGACCGACAGGGTGGGCCGAGCAGTACTTC
CASRPTGWAEQYF
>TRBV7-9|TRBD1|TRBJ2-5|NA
TGTGCCAGCAGCAATCTTGGACAGGGGGCGAGGAAAGAGACCCAGTACTTC
CASSNLGQGARKETQYF
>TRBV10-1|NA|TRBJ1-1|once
TGCGCCAGCAGCGCGGCTGGTGAAGCTTTCTTT
CASSAAGEAFF
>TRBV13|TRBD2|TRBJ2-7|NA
TGTGCCAGCAGCGGGGTAGGGCTAGCGGGAGGAGTTAGCGAGCAGTACTTC
CASSGVGLAGGVSEQYF
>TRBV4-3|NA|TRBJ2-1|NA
TGCGCCAGCAGCCAAGAACATAGACGCGATGAGCAGTTCTTC
CASSQEHRRDEQFF
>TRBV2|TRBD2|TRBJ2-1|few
TGTGCCAGCAGTGAAGAGGTAGCGGGAGTGAATGAGCAGTTCTTC
CASSEEVAGVNEQFF
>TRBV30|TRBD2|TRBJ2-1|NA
TGTGCCTGGAGGTCGCTAGCGGGCTACAATGAGCAGTTCTTC
CAWRSLAGYNEQFF
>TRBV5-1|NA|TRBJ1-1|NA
TGCGCCAGCAGCAGGGACGGGAACACTGAAGCTTTCTTT
CASSRDGNTEAFF
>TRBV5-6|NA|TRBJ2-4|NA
TGTGCTAGCAGCTTGGAGGGCCCGAACATTCAGTACTTC
CASSLEGPNIQYF
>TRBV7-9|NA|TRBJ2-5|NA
TGTGCCAGCAGACACCAACAAGAGACCCAGTACTTC
CASRHQQETQYF
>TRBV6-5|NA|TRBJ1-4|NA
TGTGCCAGCAGTTACTCGTTCGGAAAACTGTTTTTT
CASSYSFGKLFF
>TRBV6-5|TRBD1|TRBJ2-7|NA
TGTGGGACAGGGGACCTTGGCAACGAGCAGTACTTC
CGTGDLGNEQYF
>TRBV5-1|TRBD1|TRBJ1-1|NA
TGCGCCAGCAGCTTGGGGGGCGGACAGGCCCCTGAAGCTTTCTTT
CASSLGGGQAPEAFF
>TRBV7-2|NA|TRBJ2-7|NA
TGTGCCAGCAGCTTAGCGGGGTCCTACGAGCAGTACTTC
CASSLAGSYEQYF
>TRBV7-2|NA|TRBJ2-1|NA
TGTGCCAGCAGCTCAGACTGGAGCTCCTACAATGAGCAGTTCTTC
CASSSDWSSYNEQFF